Listed below are T cell receptor beta chains from one sample, sequenced in a study of T cells after yellow fever vaccination. One entry per CDR3 protein, called by TCRdb with MiXCR from the 5' RACE reads. Found here are 230,000 or so distinct CDR3 sequences, more than 3.5% of them singletons; the top ten hold around 19%. The source was PBMCs, collected 15 days after the yellow fever booster vaccination. The receptors stem from a man aged 18 to 29 who received the YFV17D yellow fever vaccine. Each CDR3 is given with its conserved first and last residue. A D gene is named only where the DNA matches it firmly. Rows give clone size only sometimes, using once, few, many, or a class for an expanded clone.

>TRBD1|TRBV5-1|TRBJ2-7|many
CASSLDSQGGVVQYF
TGCGCCAGCAGCTTGGATTCACAGGGGGGTGTAGTGCAGTACTTC
>.|TRBV7-2|TRBJ2-2|many
CASSLPPTVPGELFF
TGTGCCAGCAGCTTACCCCCCACTGTACCCGGGGAGCTGTTTTTT
>.|TRBV27|TRBJ1-4|many
CASSRSTPEKLFF
TGTGCCAGCAGCCGTTCAACCCCCGAAAAACTGTTTTTT
>.|TRBV9|TRBJ1-5|many
CASSVASGGPQHF
TGTGCCAGCAGCGTAGCTTCCGGGGGGCCCCAGCATTTT
>TRBD2|TRBV7-2|TRBJ2-1|many
CASSHPSRGGTSGASSYNEQFF
TGTGCCAGCAGTCATCCTTCCCGGGGCGGGACTAGCGGGGCGAGCTCCTACAATGAGCAGTTCTTC
>.|TRBV12-3/TRBV12-4|TRBJ2-5|many
CASSLLLETQYF
TGTGCCAGCAGTTTACTCCTAGAGACCCAGTACTTC
>.|TRBV18|TRBJ1-2|many
CASSQDSNYGYTF
TGTGCCAGCTCACAGGACAGTAACTATGGCTACACCTTC
>.|TRBV7-2|TRBJ1-2|many
CASSPQIVSNYGYTF
TGTGCCAGCAGCCCCCAGATCGTATCTAACTATGGCTACACCTTC
>.|TRBV24-1|TRBJ2-5|many
CATSDLTEETQYF
TGTGCCACCAGTGATTTGACCGAAGAGACCCAGTACTTC
>.|TRBV4-2|TRBJ2-5|many
CASSPGLWETQYF
TGTGCCAGCAGCCCCGGATTATGGGAGACCCAGTACTTC
>TRBD1|TRBV13|TRBJ1-1|many
CASSLRGQRYEAFF
TGTGCCAGCAGCTTAAGGGGACAGAGGTATGAAGCTTTCTTT
>TRBD2|TRBV7-2|TRBJ2-3|many
CASSSKIAGGYRQYF
TGTGCCAGCAGCTCAAAAATAGCGGGGGGGTATAGGCAGTATTTT
>.|TRBV6-5|TRBJ2-5|many
CASSISSRSVETQYF
TGTGCCAGCAGTATCTCTTCGCGGTCCGTTGAGACCCAGTACTTC
>.|TRBV27|TRBJ2-3|many
CASSFSRQNTDTQYF
TGTGCCAGCAGTTTCTCGCGCCAAAACACAGATACGCAGTATTTT
>.|TRBV6-2/TRBV6-3|TRBJ2-7|many
CASSRFPYEQYF
TGTGCCAGCAGTCGTTTTCCCTACGAGCAGTACTTC
>.|TRBV4-1|TRBJ2-7|many
CASSWGDSYEQYF
TGCGCCAGCAGTTGGGGGGACTCCTACGAGCAGTACTTC
>TRBD1|TRBV7-2|TRBJ2-3|many
CASSLGGTVPSTDTQYF
TGTGCCAGCAGCTTAGGGGGGACAGTTCCTAGCACAGATACGCAGTATTTT
>TRBD1|TRBV5-4|TRBJ2-6|.
CASPLGTGPSGANVLTF
TGTGCCAGTCCCCTCGGGACAGGGCCGTCTGGGGCCAACGTCCTGACTTTC
>.|TRBV18|TRBJ2-1|many
CASSPGDGGASYNEQFF
TGTGCCAGCTCACCAGGGGACGGAGGGGCCTCCTACAATGAGCAGTTCTTC
>TRBD2|TRBV7-2|TRBJ2-3|many
CASSLSGGGVPDTQYF
TGTGCCAGCAGCTTATCCGGCGGGGGGGTCCCCGATACGCAGTATTTT
>.|TRBV3-1|TRBJ1-2|many
CASSPRPGGYTF
TGTGCCAGCAGCCCCCGACCGGGTGGCTACACCTTC
>TRBD1|TRBV27|TRBJ1-1|many
CASSSRDRNTEAFF
TGTGCCAGCAGCTCCCGGGACAGGAACACTGAAGCTTTCTTT
>TRBD1|TRBV7-9|TRBJ1-2|many
CASSARQGTYGYTF
TGTGCCAGCAGCGCCCGACAGGGAACCTATGGCTACACCTTC
>TRBD1|TRBV7-2|TRBJ1-5|few
CASSSPQGEIPYSNQPQHF
TGTGCCAGCAGCTCGCCACAGGGGGAGATTCCTTATAGCAATCAGCCCCAGCATTTT
>.|TRBV6-6|TRBJ1-6|.
CASSYSPGEGSPLHF
TGTGCCAGCAGTTACTCGCCAGGGGAGGGCTCACCCCTCCACTTT
>.|TRBV7-9|TRBJ2-1|many
CASTPLGNNEQFF
TGTGCCAGCACCCCCCTGGGGAACAATGAGCAGTTCTTC
>.|TRBV11-2|TRBJ2-5|many
CASSLDLRGIETQYF
TGTGCCAGCAGCTTAGATCTCCGGGGTATCGAGACCCAGTACTTC
>TRBD1|TRBV20-1|TRBJ2-7|few
CSASPGQTKAYEQYF
TGCAGTGCTAGCCCGGGACAGACTAAGGCCTACGAGCAGTACTTC
>.|TRBV12-3/TRBV12-4|TRBJ1-5|many
CASTPGPSNQPQHF
TGTGCCAGCACGCCGGGACCGAGCAATCAGCCCCAGCATTTT
>.|TRBV7-8|TRBJ1-5|many
CASSLIHQGRRFQPQHF
TGTGCCAGCAGCTTAATTCACCAGGGTAGACGTTTTCAGCCCCAGCATTTT
>.|TRBV11-2|TRBJ1-1|many
CASSLNGETEAFF
TGTGCCAGCAGCTTGAACGGGGAGACTGAAGCTTTCTTT
>.|TRBV18|TRBJ2-3|many
CASSPGLSWTDTQYF
TGTGCCAGCTCTCCCGGGCTCAGCTGGACAGATACGCAGTATTTT
>TRBD2|TRBV20-1|TRBJ2-7|many
CSARPGGSSYEQYF
TGCAGTGCTAGACCGGGGGGGAGCTCCTACGAGCAGTACTTC
>.|TRBV4-1|TRBJ2-7|.
CASSQDPPAYEQYF
TGCGCCAGCAGCCAAGATCCCCCCGCCTACGAGCAGTACTTC
>TRBD1|TRBV5-1|TRBJ1-6|many
CASSLLLTGTDSPLHF
TGCGCCAGCAGCCTTCTACTAACCGGGACAGATTCACCCCTCCACTTT
>.|TRBV29-1|TRBJ2-6|many
CSVQVSGANVLTF
TGCAGCGTTCAGGTCTCTGGGGCCAACGTCCTGACTTTC
>.|TRBV6-2/TRBV6-3|TRBJ1-5|many
CASSYNRYLNQPQHF
TGTGCCAGCAGTTACAACAGATACCTCAATCAGCCCCAGCATTTT
>.|TRBV5-4|TRBJ1-4|many
CASSTPGTQGPGELFF
TGTGCCAGCAGCACCCCCGGTACGCAGGGGCCTGGGGAACTGTTTTTT
>TRBD1|TRBV4-1|TRBJ1-4|many
CASSSRGQEVATNEKLFF
TGCGCCAGCAGCTCCCGGGGACAGGAAGTAGCAACTAATGAAAAACTGTTTTTT
>.|TRBV7-9|TRBJ1-1|many
CASSPAGAGARTEAFF
TGTGCCAGCAGCCCCGCGGGGGCAGGGGCGCGTACTGAAGCTTTCTTT
>.|TRBV7-2|TRBJ1-1|many
CASSFYQNTEAFF
TGTGCCAGCAGCTTTTATCAAAACACTGAAGCTTTCTTT
>TRBD1|TRBV12-3/TRBV12-4|TRBJ2-1|many
CASQDRGLGNEQFF
TGTGCCTCCCAAGACAGGGGGCTGGGCAATGAGCAGTTCTTC
>TRBD1|TRBV4-1|TRBJ1-3|many
CASNLGGADTIYF
TGCGCCAGCAACTTAGGGGGCGCGGACACCATATATTTT
>.|TRBV7-9|TRBJ2-5|many
CASSLVVNRGETQYF
TGTGCCAGCAGCTTAGTGGTTAACCGTGGGGAGACCCAGTACTTC
>.|TRBV20-1|TRBJ1-5|many
CSATGTGESGPQHF
TGCAGTGCTACCGGGACCGGGGAGTCAGGGCCCCAGCATTTT
>TRBD2|TRBV19|TRBJ2-5|many
CASSILSPGGGETQYF
TGTGCCAGTAGTATTTTGAGCCCCGGGGGAGGGGAGACCCAGTACTTC
>TRBD1|TRBV7-3|TRBJ1-6|many
CASSSDRDDSPLHF
TGTGCCAGCAGCTCGGACAGGGATGATTCACCCCTCCACTTT
>.|TRBV6-2/TRBV6-3|TRBJ2-7|many
CASRPWDLREQYF
TGTGCCAGCAGGCCCTGGGACCTTCGCGAGCAGTACTTC
>.|TRBV7-8|TRBJ1-5|many
CASSFNREQPQHF
TGTGCCAGCAGCTTTAATAGGGAACAGCCCCAGCATTTT